The 32 T cell receptor beta chains given below trace back to one sample, sequenced in a study of cytomegalovirus exposure and HLA in healthy donors (dated by TCRdb to 2015 to 2018). Libraries were constructed by the immunoSEQ multiplex PCR assay. For the multiplex PCR, a mixture combining 60 forward primers for TCR Vbeta segments and 13 reverse primers for TCR Jbeta segments was used. TCRdb carries this immuneACCESS record with in-frame sequences only. Its versions omit some clonotypes, under half of them owing to an unresolved V gene in the studies checked, with the rest unexplained. Across this sample there are about 150,000 clones, with around 84% seen only once. The ten largest clones capture 2.5% to 3.5% of the sample. Sequencing used PBMCs. The receptors derive from a woman in her thirties or forties in good health and CMV-seronegative.

The chain has TRBV10-3 and TRBJ2-1; 14 nucleotides agree with TRBD2. The V and J ends lost 3 bases and 0 bases, in that order; junction bases with no gene match: 4. Germline CDR1 reads ENHRY; CDR2 reads SYGVKD. The CDR3 consists of 18 residues. CDR3 sequence: CAISEGTSGGHSYNEQFF. For the CDR3, the DNA is TGTGCCATCAGTGAAGGGACTAGCGGGGGCCACTCCTACAATGAGCAGTTCTTC.

The rearrangement links TRBV19 to TRBJ2-7; possibly TRBD2 for D (6 bases). V shed 3 bases and J shed 7 bases, with 13 bases lying between them. The CDR3 runs to 13 residues. Germline V lookup: CDR1 LNHDA, CDR2 SQIVND (reference sequence). CDR3 DNA: TGTGCCAGTAGTATCGGCGGGGCTAGGGAGCAGTACTTC. This gives the protein CASSIGGAREQYF.

The V gene is TRBV2, the J gene TRBJ2-7, with D perhaps TRBD1 (6 bases). Germline lookup yields CDR1 SNHLY and CDR2 FYNNEI. This CDR3 has 13 amino acids. Trimming removed 3 bases from V and 2 bases from J, with 8 bases in between. CDR3 DNA sequence: TGTGCCAGCAGTGACGACAGGCCCTACGAGCAGTACTTC. This codes for CASSDDRPYEQYF. The full variable domain, with the rest looked up from reference TRBV2 and TRBJ2-7, is EPEVTQTPSHQVTQMGQEVILRCVPISNHLYFYWYRQILGQKVEFLVSFYNNEISEKSEIFDDQFSVERPDGSNFTLKIRSTKLEDSAMYFCASSDDRPYEQYFGPGTRLTVT.

The gene calls are TRBV5-1 and TRBJ2-5, with 10 bases matching TRBD2. V dropped 0 bases and J dropped 4; count of bases not matched to a gene: 6. The CDR3 length is 16 residues. Germline V gives CDR1 SGHRS, CDR2 YFSETQ. The CDR3: CASSLAAGGVRETQYF. The CDR3 DNA follows: TGCGCCAGCAGCTTGGCAGCGGGGGGGGTGAGAGAGACCCAGTACTTC.

The gene calls are TRBV11-2 and TRBJ2-2; 7 bases are shared with TRBD2. J lost 3 bases, V lost 3 bases, and 1 base had no gene match. The germline CDR1 and CDR2 sequences are SGHAT and FQNNGV. This CDR3 region has 14 residues. This CDR3 reads CASSFLADTGELFF. The CDR3 DNA follows: TGTGCCAGCAGCTTCCTAGCGGACACCGGGGAGCTGTTTTTT. Combining the CDR3 with reference TRBV11-2 and TRBJ2-2 gives the whole variable domain EAGVAQSPRYKIIEKRQSVAFWCNPISGHATLYWYQQILGQGPKLLIQFQNNGVVDDSQLPKDRFSAERLKGVDSTLKIQPAKLEDSAVYLCASSFLADTGELFFGEGSRLTVL.

This clone was seen once. The chain carries TRBV5-6 and TRBJ2-5; 7 bases are a match to TRBD1. The CDR3 contains 16 residues. In germline, CDR1 is SGHDT, CDR2 YYEEEE. With V trimmed by 3 bases and J by 2 bases, 10 bases remained unmatched. In nucleotides, the CDR3 is TGTGCCAGCAGCTGGCGACAGGGTGGGATGCAAGAGACCCAGTACTTC. Protein product: CASSWRQGGMQETQYF.

This chain connects TRBV6-5 to TRBJ2-7, with D possibly TRBD2 on 5 matching bases. Germline CDR1 reads MNHEY; CDR2 reads SVGAGI. This CDR3 has 14 amino acids. Trimming took off 5 bases at V and 3 bases at J, with 14 bases between the two ends. The CDR3 reads CASSGFTGSYEQYF. The CDR3 nucleotides are TGTGCCAGCAGTGGTTTCACGGGGAGCTACGAGCAGTACTTC.

V and J are TRBV28 and TRBJ1-4, with D possibly being TRBD1 (6 bases). V shed 7 bases and J shed 9 bases, with 12 bases lying between them. This CDR3 spans 12 amino acids. The germline gives CDR1 MDHEN, CDR2 SYDVKM. The CDR3 nucleotides read TGTGCCAGCAAAACAGGGTCTCAAAAACTGTTTTTT. Translation: CASKTGSQKLFF.

The V gene is TRBV10-2, the J gene TRBJ1-2, with TRBD1 matching 7 bases. Trimming at V came to 2 bases and at J to 8 bases, leaving 8 bases not matched to a gene. From germline, CDR1 is WSHSY and CDR2 SAAADI. CDR3 size: 14 residues. The CDR3 region is CASSEPNRGEGYTF. CDR3 DNA: TGCGCCAGCAGTGAGCCCAACAGGGGTGAGGGCTACACCTTC.

The rearrangement uses TRBV7-2 and TRBJ1-2; 12 nucleotides match TRBD1. From germline, CDR1 is SGHTA and CDR2 FQGNSA. V lost 0 bases, J lost 7 bases, and 3 bases stayed unmatched. The CDR3 is 15 amino acids. The CDR3 loop is CASSLAGQGAGGYTF. Here the CDR3 DNA reads TGTGCCAGCAGCTTAGCGGGACAGGGGGCCGGTGGCTACACCTTC.

This clone has a single count. The rearrangement uses TRBV28 and TRBJ1-5; no definite D call. CDR1 and CDR2 (germline): MDHEN, SYDVKM. The V and J ends lost 7 bases and 1 base respectively, with 5 bases between them. This CDR3 contains 12 residues. In DNA form, the CDR3 reads TGTGCCAGCACAAGCAGCAATCAGCCCCAGCATTTT. It specifies CASTSSNQPQHF.

This clone was found once. The junction differs from germline at one of its ends, possibly a read error. The chain couples TRBV7-9 to TRBJ2-1; 8 bases agree with TRBD1. The V gene's germline CDR1 is SEHNR and CDR2 FQNEAQ (reference sequence). The CDR3 is made up of 16 amino acids. The CDR3 loop reads CSSSLVGTGGPNEQFF. The DNA of the CDR3 is TGTTCCAGCAGCTTAGTCGGGACAGGCGGCCCCAATGAGCAGTTCTTC.

The chain recombines TRBV6-5 with TRBJ1-2, with D tentatively TRBD1 (6 bases). Germline V CDR1 and CDR2: MNHEY, SVGAGI. The V gene lost 2 bases and the J gene lost 7 bases, with 14 bases spanning the gap. CDR3 length: 14 residues. The DNA of the CDR3 is TGTGCCAGCAGTTACGGGGGCGCAAAGGGTGGCTACACCTTC. It translates to CASSYGGAKGGYTF.

The rearrangement links TRBV6-5 to TRBJ2-1; tentative D call: TRBD2 (6 bases). This CDR3 comprises 15 residues. Per the germline V gene, CDR1 is MNHEY and CDR2 is SVGAGI. Deletions cut 3 bases from V and 12 bases from J, with 21 bases between. The CDR3 spells CASSYSPDSVGGQFF. The CDR3 bases are TGTGCCAGCAGTTATTCGCCCGATAGCGTGGGAGGGCAGTTCTTC.

The chain has TRBV9 and TRBJ1-4; D remains unclear. Germline-derived CDR1 and CDR2 are SGDLS and YYNGEE. This CDR3 region has 12 residues. Trimming left V 7 bases short and J 12 bases short, with 16 bases between. In DNA form, the CDR3 reads TGTGCCAGCCCGTTGCGGGCCGCAGAACTGTTTTTT. This encodes CASPLRAAELFF.

Concerning this clone itself: One end of the junction does not line up with germline, which may come from a read error. V usage is TRBV2 and J usage is TRBJ2-2, with D possibly being TRBD1 (6 bases). Germline assignment: CDR1 SNHLY and CDR2 FYNNEI. The CDR3 covers 15 residues. The CDR3 DNA reads as TGTGCCAGCCGTGAGCAGGGGACGAACACCGGGGAGCTGTTTTTT. Encoded protein: CASREQGTNTGELFF.

The V and J genes are TRBV19 and TRBJ1-5, with D perhaps matching TRBD1 (5 bases). Trimming pared 1 base from V and 2 bases from J, leaving 9 bases between. This CDR3 has 15 residues. Germline lookup yields CDR1 LNHDA and CDR2 SQIVND (reference sequence). The CDR3 region is CASSIVRVGNQPQHF. DNA of the CDR3: TGTGCCAGTAGTATAGTCAGGGTAGGCAATCAGCCCCAGCATTTT.

J is TRBJ2-7 and V is TRBV5-8; D may be TRBD1 (5 bases). CDR1 is SGHTS, CDR2 YDEGEE, per germline. V was cut by 0 bases and J by 2 bases, with 9 bases left in between. This CDR3 region has 14 residues. CDR3 region: CASSLGQTTYEQYF. CDR3 bases: TGTGCCAGCAGCTTGGGACAGACGACCTACGAGCAGTACTTC.

The CDR3 DNA follows: TGTGCCAGCAGCTTAGGCAGGGGGCAGTACTCACCCCTCCACTTT. This gives the protein CASSLGRGQYSPLHF. The V call is TRBV7-2, the J call TRBJ1-6; TRBD1 matches 8 bases. V lost 1 base, J lost 10 bases, and 6 bases stayed unmatched. Germline CDR1 is SGHTA and CDR2 is FQGNSA. The CDR3 contains 15 residues.

The rearrangement uses TRBV7-9 and TRBJ1-2, with D maybe TRBD1 (6 bases). This CDR3 region has 12 residues. Trimming took off 6 bases at V and 8 bases at J, with 13 bases between the two ends. CDR1 and CDR2 from the germline V gene are SEHNR and FQNEAQ (reference sequence). The CDR3 DNA reads TGTGCCAGCAGTTCACAGGGAAACGGCTACACCTTC. Its protein product is CASSSQGNGYTF. Filled out from reference TRBV7-9 and TRBJ1-2, the complete variable domain reads DTGVSQNPRHKITKRGQNVTFRCDPISEHNRLYWYRQTLGQGPEFLTYFQNEAQLEKSRLLSDRFSAERPKGSFSTLEIQRTEQGDSAMYLCASSSQGNGYTFGSGTRLTVV.

In its sample, this clone was seen a few times. This chain connects TRBV2 to TRBJ2-7; tentatively, D is TRBD2 (7 bases). The CDR3 loop spans 12 amino acids. Deletions cut 11 bases from V and 6 bases from J, with 17 bases between. The germline V gene has CDR1 SNHLY and CDR2 FYNNEI. CDR3 in amino acids: CAGGAVGGEQYF. The CDR3 DNA reads TGTGCCGGGGGGGCCGTGGGGGGCGAGCAGTACTTC. The full variable domain, with the rest looked up from reference TRBV2 and TRBJ2-7, is EPEVTQTPSHQVTQMGQEVILRCVPISNHLYFYWYRQILGQKVEFLVSFYNNEISEKSEIFDDQFSVERPDGSNFTLKIRSTKLEDSAMYFCAGGAVGGEQYFGPGTRLTVT.

This chain uses TRBV2 with TRBJ2-5; 11 positions match TRBD2. The CDR3 sequence is 16 residues long. V shed 7 bases and J 4 bases; nucleotides not matched to a gene: 11. In germline, CDR1 is SNHLY, CDR2 FYNNEI. As DNA, the CDR3 is TGTGCCAGCACCCCTTTAGCGGGGGGGCCCTTAGAGACCCAGTACTTC. It encodes CASTPLAGGPLETQYF. Based on the CDR3 plus reference TRBV2 and TRBJ2-5, the full variable domain is EPEVTQTPSHQVTQMGQEVILRCVPISNHLYFYWYRQILGQKVEFLVSFYNNEISEKSEIFDDQFSVERPDGSNFTLKIRSTKLEDSAMYFCASTPLAGGPLETQYFGPGTRLLVL.

The chain combines TRBV6-5 with TRBJ2-5; 8 bases are a match to TRBD2. The V gene end was trimmed by 6 bases and the J gene end by 5 bases; junction bases not matched to a gene: 8. Germline V CDR1 and CDR2: MNHEY, SVGAGI. The CDR3 length is 14 residues. CDR3 nucleotides: TGTGCCAGCAGGGTAGCGGGGTCCAGGGAGACCCAGTACTTC. Translated: CASRVAGSRETQYF.

In this sample, this clone turned up once. The chain employs TRBV6-1 and TRBJ2-5; TRBD2 might be the D (7 bases). V gave up 4 bases and J gave up 2 bases, with 14 bases separating them. The CDR3 has 15 residues. Germline loops: CDR1 MNHNS, CDR2 SASEGT. For the CDR3, the DNA is TGTGCCAGCAGTGGGAGGGGGGGGCGTCAAGAGACCCAGTACTTC. It is translated as CASSGRGGRQETQYF.

In nucleotides, the CDR3 is TGTGCCAGCAGCGCCGGGACAGGGGGCTTTGGCTACACCTTC. Protein sequence: CASSAGTGGFGYTF. The chain uses TRBV6-4 and TRBJ1-2, with 12 bases identical to TRBD1. Germline CDR1 reads MRHNA; CDR2 reads SNTAGT. Unmatched junction bases numbered 6, after V lost 6 bases and J lost 7 bases. This CDR3 is 14 amino acids long.

The genes are TRBV25-1 and TRBJ2-1; D ambiguous. The germline V gene encodes CDR1 MGHDK and CDR2 SYGVNS. V gave up 4 bases and J gave up 1 base, with 11 bases separating them. The CDR3 runs 15 residues. The CDR3 region is CASSGLRWSYNEQFF. Here the CDR3 DNA reads TGTGCCAGCAGTGGTCTCAGGTGGTCCTACAATGAGCAGTTCTTC.

Only a few counts were recorded for this clone. The V gene is TRBV11-2, the J gene TRBJ1-1; the D gene is possibly TRBD1 (5 bases). The germline CDR1 and CDR2 sequences are SGHAT and FQNNGV. Between the trimmed V and J ends, which lost 1 base and 4 bases, there was a span of 13 bases. This CDR3 comprises 15 residues. The CDR3 nucleotides are TGTGCCAGCAGCTTAGTTAGGGGAGGAATCACTGAAGCTTTCTTT. Residues: CASSLVRGGITEAFF.

The V and J genes are TRBV6-1 and TRBJ1-1, with 8 bases that match TRBD1. Germline V CDR1 and CDR2: MNHNS, SASEGT. The trim removed 2 bases at V and 1 base at J, leaving 6 bases unmatched. CDR3 size: 16 residues. The DNA for the CDR3 is TGTGCCAGCAGTGAACGGACAGGGAACGGGAACACTGAAGCTTTCTTT. Translating it yields CASSERTGNGNTEAFF.

The chain recombines TRBV2 with TRBJ2-1, with 11 bases matching TRBD2. The germline V gene has CDR1 SNHLY and CDR2 FYNNEI. V shed 5 bases, J shed 10 bases, and the junction held 13 bases outside the gene matches. The CDR3 runs 16 residues. The DNA of the CDR3 is TGTGCCAGCAGTAAGCCCCTAGCGGGGGGCCTCCGAGAGCAGTTCTTC. Translated, it gives CASSKPLAGGLREQFF.

In this sample, this clone turned up a few times. The genes are TRBV5-1 and TRBJ1-3; unclear D gene. The CDR3 sequence is 15 residues long. Germline CDR1 reads SGHRS; CDR2 reads YFSETQ. V was trimmed by 0 bases and J by 3 bases, leaving 10 bases between them. The CDR3 sequence is CASSLGPGIGNTIYF. CDR3 bases: TGCGCCAGCAGCTTGGGGCCCGGGATTGGAAACACCATATATTTT.

The chain is built from TRBV6-6 and TRBJ1-1, with D perhaps matching TRBD1 (5 bases). This CDR3 contains 14 residues. Trimming left V 6 bases short and J 3 bases short, with 14 bases between. Germline loops: CDR1 MNHNY, CDR2 SVGAGI (reference sequence). This CDR3 reads CASSTRGGDTEAFF. The DNA of the CDR3 is TGTGCCAGCAGCACACGGGGGGGGGACACTGAAGCTTTCTTT.

This clone was seen once. The CDR3 loop reads CASSAGTGYVTGELFF. The CDR3 nucleotides read TGTGCCAGTTCAGCCGGGACAGGATATGTCACCGGGGAGCTGTTTTTT. The chain joins TRBV19 to TRBJ2-2; 8 bases map to TRBD1. Germline V gives CDR1 LNHDA, CDR2 SQIVND (reference sequence). J lost 4 bases, V lost 8 bases, and 12 bases had no gene match. CDR3 size: 16 residues.